This T cell receptor beta chain was captured in a study of siplizumab effects on memory and regulatory T cells (dated by TCRdb to about 2019). The study in broad terms: The effect of the anti-CD2 antibody siplizumab on alloreactive T-cell subsets was examined in allogeneic mixed lymphocyte reactions constructed from human PBMCs. Study-level results and caveats: Siplizumab significantly reduced the cumulative frequency of alloreactive sequences traceable to unstimulated CD4+ memory T cells. No functional confirmation was obtained for the suppressive function of proliferating Tregs from siplizumab cultures. Sequences below about 10^-5 frequency were poorly captured, so only a minor fraction of alloreactive clones could be mapped to unstimulated subsets. Among mappable alloreactive CD4+ clones, the Treg-derived fraction averaged approximately 63% with siplizumab versus 25% to 30% in control reactions. Compared with memory T cells, unstimulated naive T cells appeared more diverse, and naive cells seemed to make a substantial contribution to the alloresponse. Roughly 80-96% of proliferating CD4+ or CD8+ clones could not be assigned a naive or memory phenotype.

With respect to this clone: The target of this receptor is not known. Base qualities were left out, and no much larger clone turns up one base away. Other DNA sequences of this sample code for an identical CDR3.

Sorted unstimulated T cells and proliferating T cells recovered from mixed lymphocyte reactions underwent TCRbeta CDR3 sequencing. Fresh whole blood from 9 to 11 HLA-typed healthy donors was used to isolate PBMCs. Library construction relied on the immunoSEQ multiplex PCR assay. Roughly 10^5 TCR templates per sample were assayed on the deep sequencing platform. Genomic DNA extracted from sorted T cells was the material used for TCRbeta CDR3 sequencing. As for the authors' bioinformatics: The R programming language was used for clonal analysis of the TCRbeta CDR3 data. Unstimulated samples were compared with post-reaction CFSE-low samples to define alloreactive CD4+ and CD8+ clones. Regulatory or non-regulatory origin of alloreactive CD4+ clones was assigned by matching sequences to the sorted unstimulated Treg and non-Treg repertoires. TCRdb took over this immuneACCESS table, retaining in-frame rearrangements with V and J assigned. Such tables are incomplete; in checked studies, under half of the missing clones stem from an unresolved V gene, and the remainder is unexplained. V and J calls and clone size are those listed in that table; D and trimming were worked out from the DNA. The sample records 99,000 or so clones, 93% of which are singletons. The ten biggest clones cover 0.32% of the sample.

The source material was CD4+ T cells sorted from blood. The origin of this receptor is a human donor in good health.

The nucleotides are TGTGCCAGTAGTATTGGCCACTCCTACGAGCAGTACTTC. Protein translation: CASSIGHSYEQYF. Recombination connected TRBV19 to TRBJ2-7, with the identity of the D gene unclear. The cysteine opens and the phenylalanine closes a CDR3 of 13 amino acids. CDR3 DNA only is kept here, 39 bases in frame from base 1. The junction carries 6 bases between V and J, which are trimmed by 3 bases and 0 bases respectively. Based on the germline V gene (reference sequence), the CDR1 and CDR2 sequences are LNHDA and SQIVND. Reference TRBV19 and TRBJ2-7 proteins supply the regions before and after the CDR3; the full variable domain is: DGGITQSPKYLFRKEGQNVTLSCEQNLNHDAMYWYRQDPGQGLRLIYYSQIVNDFQKGDIAEGYSVSREKKESFPLTVTSAQKNPTAFYLCASSIGHSYEQYFGPGTRLTVT.